This TCR beta chain derives from a study of cytomegalovirus exposure and HLA in healthy donors. Study-level points and caveats: A list of around 160 TCR beta chains associated with cytomegalovirus was given.

TCRdb keeps only in-frame clones here, not all; method: immunoSEQ multiplex PCR. In the table there are approximately 65,000 clones, around 92% of which are singletons. The CDR3 length is 19 residues. The V segment lost 5 bases and the J segment 6 bases; nucleotides outside the gene matches: 22. Germline CDR1 MNHEY, CDR2 SMNVEV (reference sequence). Of note for this clone: The antigen is not known.

This chain uses TRBV27 with TRBJ2-7; 10 positions match TRBD2. The sample comprised PBMCs. The source is a man between 18 and 35 years old in good health and CMV-seropositive. CDR3 loop: CASSPRIQREGSLGVEQYF. The CDR3 region has the DNA TGTGCCAGCAGTCCCCGGATCCAGCGGGAGGGCTCACTGGGGGTCGAGCAGTACTTC.